This TCR beta chain was identified in a study of shared clonotypes between healthy human individuals. In the study overall: Used for every donor were three CD4 naive, three CD4 memory, two CD8 naive and one CD8 memory plate.

The CDR3 is made up of 14 amino acids. V gave up 5 bases and J gave up 8 bases; unmatched junction bases: 8. Germline V lookup: CDR1 MDHEN, CDR2 SYDVKM. Findings and limits, study-wide: Against clonotypes common to all four donors, non-shared ones had lower generation probabilities.

Authors' data handling: ImmunoSEQ junction-only sequences lacked quality scores, so their filtering differed. Measured with immunoSEQ multiplex PCR; TCRdb has only the in-frame clones, and not every one. That table gives V, J and clone size, and the DNA gave D and trimming. This table holds about 710,000 clones, approximately 77% found once. A remark on this clone: The antigen remains unidentified.

Sequences were obtained from memory CD4+ T cells sorted from blood. The sample's subset: CD45RA-negative fraction. The receptor comes from a woman aged 25-40 years in good health. The chain couples TRBV28 to TRBJ2-4; 8 nucleotides match TRBD1. Here the CDR3 DNA reads TGTGCCAGCAGTGCGACAGGGGTCGAATACATTCAGTACTTC. It codes for CASSATGVEYIQYF.